Reported below is one T cell receptor (beta chain). The J segment lost 11 bases and the V segment lost 3 bases, leaving 12 bases of the junction unmatched. This CDR3 region has 14 residues. CDR1 and CDR2 from the germline V gene are GTSNPN and SVGIG (reference sequence). The sample is drawn from a study of blood T cell repertoires in COVID-19. Assay used: immunoSEQ multiplex PCR; TCRdb lists only in-frame clones, some missing. The sample carries some 87,000 clones, roughly 76% recorded once. The source is an elderly woman with active or convalescent COVID-19. Sequencing was performed on peripheral blood. The V and J genes are TRBV30 and TRBJ1-5, with 8 positions matching TRBD1. CDR3 protein: CAWSTGGRAGSQHF. CDR3 coding DNA: TGTGCCTGGAGCACAGGGGGTCGAGCGGGGTCCCAGCATTTT.